This section outlines one T cell receptor (beta chain) sequence together with its context. Recruitment covered hyperthyroidism patients aged 18 to 65 whose new diagnosis was of under 2 months' duration. This sample was included in a study of Graves' ophthalmopathy and Graves' hyperthyroidism. The authors amplified TCR beta CDR3 regions, and they did so from RNA transcripts for repertoire sequencing. An opening RT-PCR round employed HTBI primers and preceded a second-round multiplex PCR. One entry per CDR3 protein results from TCRdb running MiXCR on the multiplex PCR reads. The sample consists of just over 600,000 distinct CDR3 sequences, 22% of them appearing once. The CDR3 spans 14 residues. CDR1 and CDR2 (germline): LGHNT, FRNRAP.

The sequencing input was peripheral blood. The V call is TRBV12-5, the J call TRBJ1-1, with D maybe TRBD1 (5 bases). The sequence derives from a woman under 30 with stable Graves' hyperthyroidism. Some clones in this sample may be carry-over from other donors' samples. CDR3 amino acids: CASRFAGEGTEAFF. The CDR3 bases are TGTGCCAGTAGGTTTGCCGGCGAGGGGACTGAAGCTTTCTTT.